This TCR beta chain was sequenced during a study of OX40 agonist ivuxolimab in advanced cancers. Only in-frame clones appear in the TCRdb table, and some are missing; sequencing was by immunoSEQ multiplex PCR. The data hold about 81,000 clones, with 93% observed a single time. The CDR3 totals 17 residues. The V and J ends lost 2 bases and 4 bases respectively, with 21 bases between them. Germline CDR1 reads LGHNA; CDR2 reads YNFKEQ. The chain carries TRBV4-2 and TRBJ2-7; weak D call: TRBD2 (5 bases). The sample consisted of CD4+ or CD8+ T cells sorted from blood, taken in a trial of the OX40 agonist ivuxolimab. The clonotype was recovered from an adult with an advanced solid tumor such as melanoma, head and neck, liver or kidney cancer. This CDR3 is CASSQSGLSEVPYEQYF. The CDR3 DNA is TGTGCCAGCAGCCAAAGCGGACTCTCGGAGGTTCCTTACGAGCAGTACTTC.